This T cell receptor (beta chain) was recovered during a study of HIV-infected patients and healthy controls. On this clonotype itself: As yet, its antigen is unknown.

The study's findings and limits: Apparent post-therapy Gini recovery among HIV-infected patients was not reproduced with size-matched repertoires. In healthy controls, MAIT alpha CDR3s were common; in HIV+ repertoires, severely depleted.

Alpha and beta constant-region primers primed reverse transcription of approximately 0.55 ug RNA. Using multiplexing indices, alpha and beta chain libraries were generated apart by chain-specific third strand synthesis. Each molecule carried a 12-nucleotide identifier made of two joined random hexamers added before amplification. MiXCR, applied by TCRdb to the 5' RACE reads, yields one record per CDR3 protein. The sample holds about 13,000 distinct CDR3 sequences, about 10% seen once. The repertoire came from unfractionated whole blood and reflected all unsorted peripheral T cells. RNA came from more than 2 ml of peripheral blood. This CDR3 contains 16 residues. Germline CDR1 reads DFQATT; CDR2 reads SNEGSKA (reference sequence). Germline trimming cut 4 bases from V and 3 bases from J; bases unmatched to any gene: 12.

J is TRBJ2-3 and V is TRBV20-1, with TRBD1 matching over 8 bases. Sequencing was performed on blood. The receptor's source is an adult in good health. This CDR3 is CSATPSRQGLTDTQYF. The CDR3, as DNA: TGCAGTGCTACGCCGTCAAGACAGGGGTTGACAGATACGCAGTATTTT.